What follows are 25 T cell receptor beta chains derived from one specimen sequenced in a study of blood T cells in healthy people across ages. Primers used in a second PCR of roughly 6 to 11 cycles were a sample-barcoded 5' primer and a J-beta primer mix. From the 5' RACE reads, TCRdb called clonotypes with MiXCR, one entry per CDR3 protein. The data hold 2 million or so distinct CDR3 sequences, with around 48% observed a single time. The sequencing sample was made of blood. These receptors were obtained from a woman in her 40s in good health.

This clonotype occurred a few times. This chain joins TRBV14 and TRBJ2-5, with D perhaps TRBD1 (6 bases). The CDR3 runs 17 residues. The germline V gene has CDR1 SGHDN and CDR2 FVKESK. V shed 3 bases and J shed 4 bases, with 21 bases lying between them. CDR3 amino acids: CASSHHPRGRGLETQYF. In nucleotides, the CDR3 is TGTGCCAGCAGCCACCACCCCCGGGGCAGGGGATTAGAGACCCAGTACTTC. The full variable domain, completed using reference TRBV14 and TRBJ2-5, is EAGVTQFPSHSVIEKGQTVTLRCDPISGHDNLYWYRRVMGKEIKFLLHFVKESKQDESGMPNNRFLAERTGGTYSTLKVQPAELEDSGVYFCASSHHPRGRGLETQYFGPGTRLLVL.

The genes are TRBV5-1 and TRBJ2-1, with 10 bases identical to TRBD2. Germline V gives CDR1 SGHRS, CDR2 YFSETQ. CDR3 length: 15 amino acids. Losses at the gene ends were 1 base for V and 9 bases for J; bases not matched to a gene: 7. The CDR3 DNA is TGCGCCAGCAGCTTGCGGAGCGGGGGGGCGTTTGAGCAGTTCTTC. This gives the protein CASSLRSGGAFEQFF. Full variable domain (rest looked up from reference TRBV5-1 and TRBJ2-1): KAGVTQTPRYLIKTRGQQVTLSCSPISGHRSVSWYQQTPGQGLQFLFEYFSETQRNKGNFPGRFSGRQFSNSRSEMNVSTLELGDSALYLCASSLRSGGAFEQFFGPGTRLTVL.

The V gene is TRBV19, the J gene TRBJ1-1; D not resolved. The germline V and J ends were trimmed by 6 bases and 0 bases, with 11 bases remaining between them. The CDR3 covers 14 residues. Looked up from germline, CDR1 is LNHDA and CDR2 is SQIVND (reference sequence). The CDR3 DNA reads TGTGCCAGTAGGACGGAATACATGAACACTGAAGCTTTCTTT. Amino acids: CASRTEYMNTEAFF.

This clonotype has only a few counts. The chain has TRBV5-1 and TRBJ2-1, with 10 bases matching TRBD1. The V gene's germline CDR1 is SGHRS and CDR2 YFSETQ. V lost 4 bases to trimming and J lost 6 bases; unmatched junction nucleotides: 7. The CDR3 is 15 residues long. This CDR3 is CASSLDRGRFNEQFF. CDR3 in DNA: TGCGCCAGCAGCCTCGACAGGGGGCGCTTCAATGAGCAGTTCTTC.

The chain is built from TRBV4-2 and TRBJ2-4; 10 positions agree with TRBD2. CDR1 LGHNA and CDR2 YNFKEQ come from the germline V gene. This CDR3 spans 16 amino acids. The V gene end was trimmed by 0 bases and the J gene end by 3 bases; junction bases not matched to a gene: 2. The CDR3 loop reads CASSQDIAGGKNIQYF. The CDR3 region has the DNA TGTGCCAGCAGCCAAGATATAGCGGGGGGCAAAAACATTCAGTACTTC.

This chain joins TRBV6-5 and TRBJ2-7, with 10 nucleotides matching TRBD2. V lost 9 bases to trimming and J lost 7 bases; unmatched junction nucleotides: 12. The germline gives CDR1 MNHEY, CDR2 SVGAGI. The CDR3 extends over 14 amino acids. The CDR3 protein is CASGSGGAGNEQYF. In nucleotides, the CDR3 is TGTGCCAGTGGGAGCGGGGGGGCCGGCAATGAGCAGTACTTC.

This clonotype has more than one count but fewer than ten. The V call is TRBV4-1, the J call TRBJ2-3, with 8 bases aligning to TRBD2. The J segment lost 0 bases and the V segment lost 6 bases, leaving 8 bases of the junction unmatched. Germline V lookup: CDR1 MGHRA, CDR2 YSYEKL. The CDR3 length is 16 residues. CDR3 sequence (DNA): TGCGCCAGCAGGCTACTAGCGGCCCCTAGCACAGATACGCAGTATTTT. Its translation is CASRLLAAPSTDTQYF.

The CDR3 DNA follows: TGTGCCAGCAGCAAACTAGCGGGGGGCCACATTCAGTACTTC. This encodes CASSKLAGGHIQYF. V usage is TRBV7-2 and J usage is TRBJ2-4; 12 positions match TRBD2. V trimming: 5 bases; J trimming: 8 bases; junction bases outside the gene matches: 4. Germline V gene lookup returns CDR1 SGHTA and CDR2 FQGNSA. This CDR3 spans 14 amino acids.

The sample holds a few counts of this clonotype. The chain employs TRBV12-3 or TRBV12-4 and TRBJ2-3; possible D gene TRBD1, 6 bases. The CDR3 is made up of 16 amino acids. V was pared by 6 bases and J by 4 bases, with 20 bases between. CDR3 DNA: TGTGCCAGCAGAACCCAAGTGCAGGGGAGCGCAGATACGCAGTATTTT. Translated, it gives CASRTQVQGSADTQYF.

The rearrangement joins TRBV27 to TRBJ2-3; 8 nucleotides align to TRBD2. This CDR3 has 20 amino acids. After removal of 1 base from V and 0 bases from J, the junction contained 15 bases not matched to a gene. Looked up from germline, CDR1 is MNHEY and CDR2 is SMNVEV (reference sequence). The CDR3 nucleotides read TGTGCCAGCAGTTTATTATCCAGGTGGACGGGGGGGGGTAGCACAGATACGCAGTATTTT. The encoded protein is CASSLLSRWTGGGSTDTQYF.

J is TRBJ2-3 and V is TRBV20-1, with TRBD2 identical over 8 bases. J lost 4 bases, V lost 5 bases, and 8 bases had no gene match. CDR1 is DFQATT and CDR2 is SNEGSKA in the germline V gene (reference sequence). CDR3 length: 14 amino acids. The chain's CDR3 is CSASGGGFADTQYF. For the CDR3, the DNA is TGCAGTGCTTCGGGGGGGGGTTTCGCAGATACGCAGTATTTT.

The rearrangement uses TRBV12-3 or TRBV12-4 and TRBJ2-1, with D possibly being TRBD2 (5 bases). This CDR3 is built from 14 residues. Trimming took 7 bases from V and 9 from J, leaving 19 bases between them. This CDR3 reads CASNLASGLGEQFF. In nucleotides, the CDR3 is TGTGCCAGCAACCTAGCATCGGGATTGGGTGAGCAGTTCTTC.

This clonotype was picked up many times. This chain joins TRBV6-5 and TRBJ2-5; D might be TRBD1 (5 bases). The CDR3 spans 13 residues. CDR1 is MNHEY and CDR2 is SVGAGI in the germline V gene. The V end lost 5 bases, the J end lost 3 bases, and 10 bases lay between the germline ends. Written as DNA, the CDR3 is TGTGCCAGCAGTCGTACAGGAAAAGAGACCCAGTACTTC. It yields the protein CASSRTGKETQYF.

The V and J genes are TRBV7-9 and TRBJ2-3; 10 bases line up with TRBD1. J lost 2 bases, V lost 7 bases, and 12 bases had no gene match. From germline, CDR1 is SEHNR and CDR2 FQNEAQ (reference sequence). The CDR3 extends over 17 amino acids. The DNA of the CDR3 is TGTGCCAGCACCCAAAGGAGGACAGGGGGGTTCACAGATACGCAGTATTTT. This encodes CASTQRRTGGFTDTQYF.

This clonotype was detected a few times. The V call is TRBV6-1, the J call TRBJ1-2; 7 bases map to TRBD1. Germline CDR1 is MNHNS and CDR2 is SASEGT. V was clipped by 4 bases and J by 1 base; unmatched bases: 6. The CDR3 has 15 amino acids. CDR3 DNA sequence: TGTGCCAGCAGTGCTCGGGACAGCGTTAACTATGGCTACACCTTC. It specifies CASSARDSVNYGYTF.

This chain links TRBV3-1 with TRBJ1-1; D call uncertain. The CDR3 length is 18 residues. The germline V and J ends were trimmed by 4 bases and 1 base, with 22 bases remaining between them. Germline V gives CDR1 LGHDT, CDR2 YNNKEL (reference sequence). DNA of the CDR3: TGTGCCAGCAGCCCAAGCCGGGCAGCAGGAAAGACGAACACTGAAGCTTTCTTT. Protein product: CASSPSRAAGKTNTEAFF.

The rearrangement links TRBV20-1 to TRBJ2-4, with 9 nucleotides matching TRBD1. The closer fit of TRBJ2-5 to the DNA end suggests the J call may be wrong. The CDR3 totals 15 residues. CDR1 and CDR2 (germline): DFQATT, SNEGSKA (reference sequence). CDR3 residues: CSASGGQGRWETQYF. CDR3 coding DNA: TGCAGTGCTAGCGGGGGACAGGGACGCTGGGAGACCCAGTACTTC.

This clonotype was seen a few times. The V gene is TRBV6-5, the J gene TRBJ2-5; D possibly uses TRBD1 or TRBD2 (7 bases each). Germline loops: CDR1 MNHEY, CDR2 SVGAGI. V shed 2 bases and J shed 5 bases, with 15 bases lying between them. This CDR3 has 15 residues. The CDR3 nucleotides read TGTGCCAGCAGTTACAGCGGGACAGCCCGCGAGACCCAGTACTTC. This codes for CASSYSGTARETQYF.

This clonotype has a count of ten or more. The chain is built from TRBV7-9 and TRBJ1-1; a possible D gene is TRBD1 (6 bases). CDR1 is SEHNR, CDR2 FQNEAQ, per germline (reference sequence). Between the trimmed V and J ends, which lost 1 base and 3 bases, there was a span of 6 bases. CDR3 length: 13 amino acids. The CDR3, as DNA: TGTGCCAGCAGCTTAGACAGGGACACTGAAGCTTTCTTT. Protein sequence: CASSLDRDTEAFF.

This chain joins TRBV7-2 and TRBJ2-3; the D gene could be TRBD1 or TRBD2 (5 bases each). Looked up from germline, CDR1 is SGHTA and CDR2 is FQGNSA. Trimming removed 5 bases at V and 7 bases at J, with 13 bases between. The length of the CDR3 is 13 residues. In nucleotides, the CDR3 is TGTGCCAGCAGCCTCTTTGGGGGATATACGCAGTATTTT. Its translation: CASSLFGGYTQYF.

The V call is TRBV9, the J call TRBJ2-5; D is unresolved. This CDR3 region has 13 residues. With 1 base removed from V and 1 base from J, the gap between germline ends came to 5 bases. Germline CDR1 is SGDLS and CDR2 is YYNGEE. The CDR3 coding sequence is TGTGCCAGCAGCGTAACTACCCAAGAGACCCAGTACTTC. Protein: CASSVTTQETQYF.

The chain recombines TRBV4-1 with TRBJ2-6; D remains unclear. V lost 1 base and J lost 0, with 10 bases in between. There are 17 residues in the CDR3. The germline CDR1 and CDR2 sequences are MGHRA and YSYEKL. CDR3 residues: CASSQAVASSGANVLTF. The CDR3 DNA reads TGCGCCAGCAGCCAAGCGGTTGCGAGCTCTGGGGCCAACGTCCTGACTTTC.

The CDR3 DNA is TGTGCCAGCAGCATAGGACAGGGGCTTGGGACCCAGTACTTC. Protein: CASSIGQGLGTQYF. V is TRBV7-9 and J is TRBJ2-5; 9 bases are shared with TRBD1. The CDR3 extends over 14 amino acids. The germline gives CDR1 SEHNR, CDR2 FQNEAQ (reference sequence). Trimming took 5 bases from V and 7 from J; bases not matched to a gene: 8.

The chain links TRBV5-6 to TRBJ2-6, with a possible D match to TRBD1 (5 bases). The CDR3 is 18 amino acids. CDR1 and CDR2 (germline): SGHDT, YYEEEE. V was cut by 6 bases and J by 8 bases, with 27 bases left in between. In DNA, the CDR3 is TGTGCCAGCAACATAGACAGAAATATTTTTCTGGGAACCAACGTCCTGACTTTC. Its protein product is CASNIDRNIFLGTNVLTF.

The rearrangement links TRBV4-1 to TRBJ2-1; 7 positions match TRBD1. CDR1 is MGHRA and CDR2 is YSYEKL in the germline V gene. V lost 1 base, J lost 4 bases, and 7 bases stayed unmatched. The CDR3 is 16 residues long. The CDR3 DNA reads TGCGCCAGCAGCCAAGGCCCGGGACAGACATACAATGAGCAGTTCTTC. This gives the protein CASSQGPGQTYNEQFF.